A single sample gave rise to the 5 T cell receptor beta chains below, sequenced in a study of long-term antiretroviral therapy in people with HIV. With survey level as its setting, the immunoSEQ assay was v3.0. The table came from immunoSEQ multiplex PCR; TCRdb's copy has only in-frame clones and leaves some out. The table has about 34,000 clones, over 85% seen once. The starting material was unsorted PBMCs, obtained just over 5 years after starting antiretroviral therapy. Receptors were obtained from a woman in her forties or fifties with HIV.

J is TRBJ1-4 and V is TRBV5-6, with 10 bases that match TRBD1. V shed 2 bases and J 7 bases; nucleotides not matched to a gene: 5. The CDR3 contains 15 residues. Germline V gene data show CDR1 as SGHDT and CDR2 as YYEEEE. CDR3 protein: CASSLRQGAGEKLFF. The CDR3 nucleotides are TGTGCCAGCAGCTTACGACAGGGGGCAGGTGAAAAACTGTTTTTT.

The count of this clone is one. The DNA of the CDR3 is TGTGCTAGTGGTTCAAAGGGGACCCAGTACTTC. Translation: CASGSKGTQYF. The V and J genes are TRBV12-5 and TRBJ2-5; D is undetermined. V was clipped by 4 bases and J by 7 bases, with 7 bases between them. The CDR3 has 11 residues. Germline CDR1 reads LGHNT; CDR2 reads FRNRAP.

The rearrangement links TRBV4-1 to TRBJ1-1; D is possibly TRBD1 (5 bases). Trimming shortened V by 1 base and J by 4 bases, and 19 bases separated the two germline ends. This CDR3 region has 17 residues. Germline V gene sequence: CDR1 MGHRA, CDR2 YSYEKL. The CDR3 DNA reads as TGCGCCAGCAGCCAAGCTCCGGCGGGGGAGTTTGCCACTGAAGCTTTCTTT. It is translated as CASSQAPAGEFATEAFF.

This clone is a singleton in its sample. The rearrangement uses TRBV4-3 and TRBJ2-7, with 8 bases identical to TRBD1. Germline V gives CDR1 LGHNA, CDR2 YSLEER. With 2 bases clipped from V and 3 bases from J, the junction kept 9 bases outside the gene matches. The CDR3 spans 16 residues. The CDR3: CASSQSATGGFYEQYF. The CDR3 nucleotides read TGCGCCAGCAGCCAAAGCGCCACAGGGGGTTTCTACGAGCAGTACTTC.

The J gene is TRBJ2-5, the V gene TRBV2, with unresolved D. The CDR3 extends over 15 amino acids. The germline gives CDR1 SNHLY, CDR2 FYNNEI. V dropped 0 bases and J dropped 1 base, with 9 bases sitting between them. CDR3 in DNA: TGTGCCAGCAGTGAAGCGATCCAATTCCAAGAGACCCAGTACTTC. It is translated as CASSEAIQFQETQYF. Full variable domain (remainder filled in from reference TRBV2 and TRBJ2-5): EPEVTQTPSHQVTQMGQEVILRCVPISNHLYFYWYRQILGQKVEFLVSFYNNEISEKSEIFDDQFSVERPDGSNFTLKIRSTKLEDSAMYFCASSEAIQFQETQYFGPGTRLLVL.